The TCR beta chain under discussion was sequenced for a study of T cells in Graves' hyperthyroidism and ophthalmopathy. About the study: The authors collected peripheral blood at initial diagnosis, before any treatment.

This clonotype has at least ten counts. Its specificity is not known. CDR3 length: 13 residues. V was shortened by 7 bases and J by 0 bases, with 12 bases between the two germline ends. CDR1 is DFQATT and CDR2 is SNEGSKA in the germline V gene (reference sequence). Using RNA transcripts as the source, TCR beta CDR3 regions were amplified. Carried out on the TCR CDR3, a first-round RT-PCR used the HTBI primer set. TCRdb independently ran MiXCR on the multiplex PCR reads; one entry per CDR3 protein. The data contain around 580,000 distinct CDR3 sequences, over 15% of them singletons. Across 18 months, stable Graves' hyperthyroidism was marked by no progression to ophthalmopathy. Whole-study results and caveats: Peripheral blood also featured most of the thyroid clonotypes expanded above 0.001.

The V and J genes are TRBV20-1 and TRBJ1-2; possible D gene TRBD1, 6 bases. This clonotype originated in a woman aged 18 to 35 with Graves' hyperthyroidism. The sequencing input was blood. CDR3 in DNA: TGCAGTGGGAACGCAGGGGCTAACTATGGCTACACCTTC. Its protein is CSGNAGANYGYTF.